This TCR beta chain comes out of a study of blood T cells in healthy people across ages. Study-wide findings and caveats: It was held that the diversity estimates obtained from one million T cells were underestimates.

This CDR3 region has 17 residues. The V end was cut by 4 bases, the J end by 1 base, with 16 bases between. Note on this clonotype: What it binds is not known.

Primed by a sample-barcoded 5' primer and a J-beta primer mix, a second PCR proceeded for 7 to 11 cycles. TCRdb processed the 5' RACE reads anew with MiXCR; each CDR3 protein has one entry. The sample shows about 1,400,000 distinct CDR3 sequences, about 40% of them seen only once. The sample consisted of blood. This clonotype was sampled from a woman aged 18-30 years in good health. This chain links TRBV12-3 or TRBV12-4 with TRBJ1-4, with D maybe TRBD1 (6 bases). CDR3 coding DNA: TGTGCCAGCAGTTCACAGGGAGATGGTGGAACTAATGAAAAACTGTTTTTT. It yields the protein CASSSQGDGGTNEKLFF.